What follows are 31 T cell receptor beta chains derived from one specimen sequenced in a study of regulatory T cells in long-lasting Graves disease. Time point given: newly diagnosed GD, antithyroid drugs for less than 3 months. There was RNA extracted from PBMCs, and the TCR library was made from it. Sequencing libraries for TCR beta were prepared with iRepertoire HTBI primers and Arm-PCR of CDR3 regions. TCRdb reprocessed the multiplex PCR reads via MiXCR and lists one record per CDR3 protein. Of approximately 390,000 distinct CDR3 sequences listed, 15% to 20% were seen once; the top ten hold around 20%. The same sample was also used in a study of T cells in Graves' hyperthyroidism and ophthalmopathy.

The sample here was peripheral blood mononuclear cells (PBMCs), taken at new diagnosis, from a patient treated with antithyroid drugs. These receptors all stem from a woman aged 18-30 years with Graves disease.

The chain joins TRBV5-1 to TRBJ1-2; 8 bases agree with TRBD1. Germline V CDR1 and CDR2: SGHRS, YFSETQ. CDR3 size: 13 residues. After removal of 3 bases from V and 6 bases from J, the junction contained 4 bases not matched to a gene. CDR3 amino acids: CASSWAGGDGYTF. CDR3 sequence (DNA): TGCGCCAGCAGCTGGGCAGGGGGCGATGGCTACACCTTC. Drawing the rest from reference TRBV5-1 and TRBJ1-2, the complete variable domain is KAGVTQTPRYLIKTRGQQVTLSCSPISGHRSVSWYQQTPGQGLQFLFEYFSETQRNKGNFPGRFSGRQFSNSRSEMNVSTLELGDSALYLCASSWAGGDGYTFGSGTRLTVV.

In its sample, this clonotype was seen many times. The rearrangement uses TRBV28 and TRBJ1-1; possibly TRBD1 for D (6 bases). Per germline, CDR1 MDHEN and CDR2 SYDVKM. V lost 6 bases and J lost 0, with 11 bases in between. The CDR3 spans 14 residues. The CDR3 region is CASSLRGMNTEAFF. CDR3 bases: TGTGCCAGCAGCCTCAGGGGCATGAACACTGAAGCTTTCTTT.

In its sample, this clonotype was seen a few times. The chain employs TRBV19 and TRBJ1-1; D is ambiguous. Per germline, CDR1 LNHDA and CDR2 SQIVND (reference sequence). The CDR3 has 16 amino acids. Deletions cut 0 bases from V and 0 bases from J, with 11 bases between. The CDR3 loop is CASSIETGRLNTEAFF. The CDR3 DNA follows: TGTGCCAGTAGTATAGAGACCGGACGTCTGAACACTGAAGCTTTCTTT. Drawing the rest from reference TRBV19 and TRBJ1-1, the complete variable domain is DGGITQSPKYLFRKEGQNVTLSCEQNLNHDAMYWYRQDPGQGLRLIYYSQIVNDFQKGDIAEGYSVSREKKESFPLTVTSAQKNPTAFYLCASSIETGRLNTEAFFGQGTRLTVV.

This clonotype has a count of ten or more. The CDR3 region has the DNA TGTGCCAGCAGCCGACCAGGGGGCGCGAACACTGAAGCTTTCTTT. This codes for CASSRPGGANTEAFF. The chain combines TRBV3-1 with TRBJ1-1; 8 nucleotides line up with TRBD1. The trim removed 4 bases at V and 1 base at J, leaving 5 bases unmatched. Germline loops: CDR1 LGHDT, CDR2 YNNKEL (reference sequence). The CDR3 spans 15 residues.

This clonotype has only a few counts. V gene TRBV5-6 combines with J gene TRBJ1-2, with 7 bases aligning to TRBD1. The length of the CDR3 is 15 residues. V was clipped by 3 bases and J by 1 base; unmatched bases: 6. From germline, CDR1 is SGHDT and CDR2 YYEEEE. The CDR3 DNA is TGTGCCAGCAGCTCGTCAGGGGGATTTAACTATGGCTACACCTTC. Residues: CASSSSGGFNYGYTF.

There are many counts of this clonotype. V usage is TRBV2 and J usage is TRBJ2-3; the match to TRBD2 covers 9 bases. V lost 0 bases to trimming and J lost 0 bases; unmatched junction nucleotides: 7. Germline V gene lookup returns CDR1 SNHLY and CDR2 FYNNEI. CDR3 length: 18 amino acids. CDR3: CASSEARFGLASTDTQYF. The CDR3 DNA sequence: TGTGCCAGCAGTGAAGCGCGGTTCGGACTAGCGAGCACAGATACGCAGTATTTT. Drawing the rest from reference TRBV2 and TRBJ2-3, the complete variable domain is EPEVTQTPSHQVTQMGQEVILRCVPISNHLYFYWYRQILGQKVEFLVSFYNNEISEKSEIFDDQFSVERPDGSNFTLKIRSTKLEDSAMYFCASSEARFGLASTDTQYFGPGTRLTVL.

This clonotype was counted a single time. This may arise from a read error, as a much more abundant clone is one base away. The chain has TRBV6-5 and TRBJ2-5; D uncertain. This CDR3 is built from 11 residues. With 2 bases removed from V and 9 bases from J, the gap between germline ends came to 7 bases. Germline CDR1 and CDR2: MNHEY and SVGAGI. The CDR3 coding sequence is TGTGCCAGCAGTTACCCCGAGTCCCAGTACTTC. This sequence encodes CASSYPESQYF.

The table lists this clonotype with many counts. This chain connects TRBV5-1 to TRBJ1-6, with no clear D. Germline values: CDR1 SGHRS, CDR2 YFSETQ. CDR3 length equals 14 residues. The V end lost 1 base, the J end lost 8 bases, and 10 bases lay between the germline ends. CDR3 residues: CASSLPDFDSPLHF. CDR3 sequence (DNA): TGCGCCAGCAGCTTGCCGGATTTCGATTCACCCCTCCACTTT.

This chain connects TRBV5-5 to TRBJ2-5; D is undetermined. The V end was cut by 1 base, the J end by 1 base, with 8 bases between. The germline gives CDR1 SGHKS, CDR2 YYEKEE (reference sequence). The CDR3 extends over 14 amino acids. CDR3 DNA sequence: TGTGCCAGCAGCTTGAAAGTTATCCAAGAGACCCAGTACTTC. Its protein product is CASSLKVIQETQYF.

V is TRBV19 and J is TRBJ1-5; D might be TRBD1 (5 bases). Germline CDR1 reads LNHDA; CDR2 reads SQIVND (reference sequence). The CDR3 contains 17 residues. The ends were cut back, 5 bases at V and 2 bases at J, with 19 bases in the middle. As DNA, the CDR3 is TGTGCCAGTAGTCCCGGGGGGACTTCCCCGGGCAATCAGCCCCAGCATTTT. Its protein is CASSPGGTSPGNQPQHF.

The rearrangement joins TRBV9 to TRBJ2-1, with 9 bases that match TRBD2. This CDR3 contains 15 residues. V shed 4 bases, J shed 7 bases, and the junction held 9 bases outside the gene matches. The V gene's germline CDR1 is SGDLS and CDR2 YYNGEE. This CDR3 is CASSSRTSDMNEQFF. In nucleotides, the CDR3 is TGTGCCAGCAGCTCGCGGACTAGCGATATGAATGAGCAGTTCTTC. Full variable domain (outside the CDR3, taken from reference TRBV9 and TRBJ2-1): DSGVTQTPKHLITATGQRVTLRCSPRSGDLSVYWYQQSLDQGLQFLIQYYNGEERAKGNILERFSAQQFPDLHSELNLSSLELGDSALYFCASSSRTSDMNEQFFGPGTRLTVL.

The rearrangement joins TRBV9 to TRBJ1-1; D not resolved. CDR3 length: 14 residues. Looked up from germline, CDR1 is SGDLS and CDR2 is YYNGEE. Trimming removed 2 bases from V and 2 bases from J, with 10 bases in between. This CDR3 reads CASSVDPVNTEAFF. CDR3 bases: TGTGCCAGCAGCGTCGACCCTGTAAACACTGAAGCTTTCTTT.

This clonotype was seen many times. The J gene is TRBJ2-7, the V gene TRBV12-3 or TRBV12-4; TRBD1 matches 9 bases. The CDR3 covers 16 residues. V shed 3 bases and J 3 bases; nucleotides not matched to a gene: 9. CDR3 sequence (DNA): TGTGCCAGCAGTTTCAGACAGGGGGAACGATACTACGAGCAGTACTTC. Translating gives CASSFRQGERYYEQYF.

The gene calls are TRBV3-1 and TRBJ2-1, with 7 bases fitting TRBD1. Germline trimming cut 1 base from V and 9 bases from J; bases unmatched to any gene: 9. The CDR3 totals 15 residues. CDR1 LGHDT and CDR2 YNNKEL come from the germline V gene (reference sequence). This chain's CDR3 is CASSQGQGFRSEQFF. CDR3 sequence (DNA): TGTGCCAGCAGCCAAGGACAGGGCTTTAGGAGTGAGCAGTTCTTC.

V is TRBV20-1 and J is TRBJ2-2, with 7 bases fitting TRBD2. CDR3 length equals 14 residues. The V gene's germline CDR1 is DFQATT and CDR2 SNEGSKA (reference sequence). CDR3 sequence reads: CASRERGNTGELFF. The CDR3, as DNA: TGCGCTTCCCGGGAGCGGGGGAACACCGGGGAGCTGTTTTTT.

This clonotype was picked up many times. The rearrangement joins TRBV5-1 to TRBJ2-1; D ambiguous. V lost 0 bases and J 4 bases, leaving 8 bases between the germline ends. From germline, CDR1 is SGHRS and CDR2 YFSETQ. CDR3 size: 14 residues. CDR3 coding DNA: TGCGCCAGCAGCTTGGGCCGGGTATACAATGAGCAGTTCTTC. Its protein product is CASSLGRVYNEQFF.

In regard to this clonotype: A far larger clone lies a single base away; this is likely a read error. The rearrangement links TRBV9 to TRBJ2-3; either TRBD1 or TRBD2 may fit D (5 bases each). The end of the DNA aligns better with TRBJ2-7, so the J call may be wrong. Germline lookup yields CDR1 SGDLS and CDR2 YYNGEE. The CDR3 contains 16 residues. CDR3 in DNA: TGTGCCAGCAGTTCTACGGGAAGGGGCCTTTCCTACGAGCAGTACTTC. Protein: CASSSTGRGLSYEQYF.

This clonotype has ten or more counts. This rearrangement joins TRBV7-2 to TRBJ2-3; 11 nucleotides align to TRBD2. V was pared by 5 bases and J by 4 bases, with 5 bases of the junction left unmatched. Germline CDR1 reads SGHTA; CDR2 reads FQGNSA. CDR3 length: 15 residues. CDR3 protein: CASSSSSGRSDTQYF. Here the CDR3 DNA reads TGTGCCAGCAGCAGTTCTAGCGGGAGGTCAGATACGCAGTATTTT.

This clonotype has at least ten counts. The CDR3 protein is CASSLRHANEQFF. CDR3 sequence (DNA): TGTGCCAGCAGCTTAAGGCACGCTAATGAGCAGTTCTTC. The gene calls are TRBV5-4 and TRBJ2-1, with unresolved D. The V and J ends lost 2 bases and 7 bases respectively, with 10 bases between them. This CDR3 has 13 amino acids. In germline, CDR1 is SGHNT, CDR2 YYREEE (reference sequence).

The sample holds many counts of this clonotype. This chain joins TRBV12-3 or TRBV12-4 and TRBJ2-2, with a tentative D call TRBD1 (5 bases). This CDR3 comprises 16 residues. V gave up 5 bases and J gave up 1 base, with 14 bases separating them. The CDR3 spells CASSPDGRVNTGELFF. The CDR3 DNA is TGTGCCAGCAGTCCGGACGGCAGGGTGAACACCGGGGAGCTGTTTTTT.

This clonotype occurred many times. The chain is built from TRBV6-1 and TRBJ2-5; 7 nucleotides agree with TRBD1. J was trimmed by 0 bases and V by 6 bases; bases with no gene match: 7. The CDR3 totals 15 residues. The germline gives CDR1 MNHNS, CDR2 SASEGT. CDR3 nucleotide sequence: TGTGCCAGCAGCCCGGGACAGTGGAACCAAGAGACCCAGTACTTC. Translation: CASSPGQWNQETQYF.

This clonotype occurred many times. The J gene is TRBJ2-2, the V gene TRBV11-2; D is possibly TRBD1 or TRBD2 (5 bases each). The CDR3 loop spans 13 amino acids. Deletions cut 8 bases from V and 0 bases from J, with 7 bases between. The germline CDR1 and CDR2 sequences are SGHAT and FQNNGV. CDR3 nucleotides: TGTGCCAGCGGGGGACCGAACACCGGGGAGCTGTTTTTT. It codes for CASGGPNTGELFF. The variable domain in full, completed from reference TRBV11-2 and TRBJ2-2, reads EAGVAQSPRYKIIEKRQSVAFWCNPISGHATLYWYQQILGQGPKLLIQFQNNGVVDDSQLPKDRFSAERLKGVDSTLKIQPAKLEDSAVYLCASGGPNTGELFFGEGSRLTVL.

This clonotype was seen repeatedly, ten times or more. The chain couples TRBV6-1 to TRBJ2-7; 11 nucleotides align to TRBD2. This CDR3 is 15 amino acids long. The V segment lost 6 bases and the J segment 3 bases; nucleotides outside the gene matches: 7. The germline V gene encodes CDR1 MNHNS and CDR2 SASEGT. DNA for the CDR3: TGTGCCAGCAGGACCGAGACTAGCGGGGTCTACGAGCAGTACTTC. This codes for CASRTETSGVYEQYF.

This clonotype has at least ten counts. The gene calls are TRBV30 and TRBJ2-5; D is uncertain. V was pared by 3 bases and J by 5 bases, with 4 bases between. This CDR3 is 10 amino acids long. Germline CDR1 and CDR2: GTSNPN and SVGIG (reference sequence). The CDR3 nucleotides read TGTGCCTGGAGCGGGGAGACCCAGTACTTC. Protein product: CAWSGETQYF.

This clonotype occurred a few times. V gene TRBV4-1 combines with J gene TRBJ1-5; 7 positions agree with TRBD1. V shed 3 bases, J shed 3 bases, and the junction held 5 bases outside the gene matches. The CDR3 length is 15 residues. The germline V gene has CDR1 MGHRA and CDR2 YSYEKL. CDR3 protein: CASSQGQPNNQPQHF. The DNA of the CDR3 is TGCGCCAGCAGCCAGGGACAGCCAAACAATCAGCCCCAGCATTTT.

This clonotype was counted a few times. The rearrangement uses TRBV7-9 and TRBJ2-4; D is possibly TRBD2 (6 bases). This CDR3 is built from 12 residues. The germline gives CDR1 SEHNR, CDR2 FQNEAQ (reference sequence). The V end lost 9 bases, the J end lost 7 bases, and 13 bases lay between the germline ends. The CDR3 spells CASGGGTNIQYF. CDR3 bases: TGTGCCAGTGGAGGCGGGACGAACATTCAGTACTTC.

V and J are TRBV2 and TRBJ1-2; D is possibly TRBD1 (6 bases). Per the germline V gene, CDR1 is SNHLY and CDR2 is FYNNEI. The CDR3 totals 14 residues. V was clipped by 10 bases and J by 2 bases, with 17 bases between them. CDR3 bases: TGTGCCACCTCACCTACCGGGACAAACTATGGCTACACCTTC. This gives the protein CATSPTGTNYGYTF.

V gene TRBV24-1 combines with J gene TRBJ2-1, with D perhaps matching TRBD2 (5 bases). In germline, CDR1 is KGHDR, CDR2 SFDVKD. V lost 4 bases and J 0 bases, leaving 12 bases between the germline ends. CDR3 length equals 16 residues. CDR3 DNA sequence: TGTGCCACCAGTGACCTGGAACGGGACTCCTACAATGAGCAGTTCTTC. This sequence encodes CATSDLERDSYNEQFF.

The table lists this clonotype with many counts. The V gene is TRBV5-1, the J gene TRBJ1-3; D perhaps matches TRBD1 (5 bases). The CDR3 extends over 16 amino acids. V was shortened by 4 bases and J by 0 bases, with 14 bases between the two germline ends. The germline V gene encodes CDR1 SGHRS and CDR2 YFSETQ. CDR3 sequence: CASSRGTASSGNTIYF. Here the CDR3 DNA reads TGCGCCAGCAGCCGCGGGACCGCCAGCTCTGGAAACACCATATATTTT.

This clonotype came up many times. The V gene is TRBV9, the J gene TRBJ2-1, with 11 bases lining up with TRBD2. The V gene end was trimmed by 3 bases and the J gene end by 8 bases; junction bases not matched to a gene: 4. CDR1 is SGDLS, CDR2 YYNGEE, per germline. The CDR3 is made up of 14 amino acids. The CDR3 region has the DNA TGTGCCAGCAGCGCGCCGGGACTAGCGGATGAGCAGTTCTTC. The encoded protein is CASSAPGLADEQFF.

The chain combines TRBV7-9 with TRBJ1-1; 9 bases fit TRBD1. The CDR3 length is 14 residues. With 5 bases clipped from V and 3 bases from J, the junction kept 4 bases outside the gene matches. Germline CDR1 is SEHNR and CDR2 is FQNEAQ (reference sequence). Here the CDR3 DNA reads TGTGCCAGCAGCGGGGGACAGGGATACACTGAAGCTTTCTTT. It encodes CASSGGQGYTEAFF.